This T cell receptor beta chain was documented in a study of graft-versus-host responses after intestinal transplantation. Study information: Each recipient received a multivisceral, liver-intestinal, or isolated intestinal graft.

Here immunoSEQ multiplex PCR was the method, and the copy in TCRdb shows in-frame clones only, minus some. The sample yields fewer than 80,000 clones, approximately 90% seen once. With respect to this clone: As yet, its antigen is unknown.

Germline V gene data show CDR1 as LNHNV and CDR2 as YYDKDF (reference sequence). The CDR3 extends over 13 amino acids. Trimming took 4 bases from V and 14 from J; bases not matched to a gene: 9. Here the sequenced sample was unstimulated CD8+ T cells sorted from spleen or lymph node cells, taken before transplant. This chain joins TRBV15 and TRBJ2-1; TRBD2 matches 9 bases. The origin of this receptor is a human donor who was the organ donor for an intestinal transplant. CDR3 loop: CATSKGPKRGEFF. The CDR3 DNA sequence: TGTGCCACCAGCAAGGGGCCCAAGCGGGGGGAGTTCTTC. The variable domain in full, completed from reference TRBV15 and TRBJ2-1, reads DAMVIQNPRYQVTQFGKPVTLSCSQTLNHNVMYWYQQKSSQAPKLLFHYYDKDFNNEADTPDNFQSRRPNTSFCFLDIRSPGLGDTAMYLCATSKGPKRGEFFGPGTRLTVL.